This TCR beta chain appears in the sequencing data of a study of breast tumors, draining lymph nodes, adjacent tissues. This clonotype was seen at least ten times. Its antigen is as yet unknown. General study results and limits: Luminal-like breast cancer showed significantly greater tumor-nontumor repertoire similarity than basal-like breast cancer did.

V was pared by 6 bases and J by 5 bases, with 16 bases between. The CDR3 spans 14 residues. Germline values: CDR1 SGHAT, CDR2 FQNNGV. Axillary draining lymph nodes of breast cancer patients supplied the node samples. TCRdb re-called the multiplex PCR reads with MiXCR, one entry per CDR3 protein. The table records more than 250,000 distinct CDR3 sequences, over 30% of them present only once. The chain links TRBV11-2 to TRBJ2-5; D unresolved. The receptor was isolated from a female donor with breast cancer. Some clones in this sample may be carry-over from other donors' samples. Input material: axillary lymph node tissue. CDR3 nucleotide sequence: TGTGCCAGCAGTTCTCCCAGAGGTGAGGAGACCCAGTACTTC. This codes for CASSSPRGEETQYF. The full variable domain, in which reference TRBV11-2 and TRBJ2-5 provide the parts outside the CDR3, is EAGVAQSPRYKIIEKRQSVAFWCNPISGHATLYWYQQILGQGPKLLIQFQNNGVVDDSQLPKDRFSAERLKGVDSTLKIQPAKLEDSAVYLCASSSPRGEETQYFGPGTRLLVL.